This T cell receptor beta chain stems from a study of T cell changes during pregnancy in multiple sclerosis. Generated by immunoSEQ multiplex PCR, the TCRdb table keeps only in-frame clones and is missing some. The table has around 21,000 clones, roughly nine tenths seen once. This clone was observed a single time. The CDR3 loop spans 14 amino acids. Germline values: CDR1 SGHDT, CDR2 YYEEEE. The V gene lost 2 bases and the J gene lost 4 bases, with 12 bases spanning the gap. The sequenced sample was CD8+ T cells from peripheral blood mononuclear cells, obtained after pregnancy. The chain recombines TRBV5-6 with TRBJ1-2; the D is unclear. The sequence was collected from a female donor in good health, enrolled as a control in a pregnancy study. CDR3 coding DNA: TGTGCCAGCAGCTTCACAGAGGGTTTCTATGGCTACACCTTC. Protein: CASSFTEGFYGYTF.